This is a list of T cell receptor beta chains from one sample in a study of long-term antiretroviral therapy in people with HIV. Using immunoSEQ multiplex PCR, the repertoire was profiled, and TCRdb retains in-frame clones only, with some absent. The sample holds roughly 18,000 clones, 85% to 90% seen once. The sequencing used unsorted PBMCs, collected 4.2 years after starting antiretroviral therapy. The receptor set was obtained from a man in his fifties or sixties with HIV. Both conserved end residues are part of each CDR3. Fields, in order: V gene, D gene, J gene, clone size, CDR3 protein, CDR3 DNA. A D gene is named only where the DNA matches it firmly. Not every row has a clone size; where given, it reads once, few, many or a size class.

>TRBV4-1|NA|TRBJ1-4|NA
CASSQEDEKLFF
TGCGCCAGCAGCCAAGAGGACGAAAAACTGTTTTTT
>TRBV5-1|TRBD1|TRBJ2-7|NA
CASSEEAGGSYEQYF
TGCGCCAGCAGCGAAGAGGCAGGGGGCTCCTACGAGCAGTACTTC
>TRBV19|NA|TRBJ2-7|NA
CASSKNYEQYF
TGTGCCAGTAGTAAAAACTACGAGCAGTACTTC
>TRBV19|NA|TRBJ2-2|NA
CASSIRSGTANTGELFF
TGTGCCAGTAGTATAAGAAGCGGGACAGCGAACACCGGGGAGCTGTTTTTT
>TRBV4-1|NA|TRBJ1-6|once
CASSEGTNSPLHF
TGCGCCAGCAGCGAAGGTACTAATTCACCCCTCCACTTT
>TRBV30|TRBD1|TRBJ2-2|NA
CAWSPDRVNRDTGELFF
TGTGCCTGGAGTCCGGACAGGGTGAATCGAGACACCGGGGAGCTGTTTTTT
>TRBV6-6|NA|TRBJ1-2|NA
CASSYSGNYGYTF
TGTGCCAGCAGTTACTCGGGGAACTATGGCTACACCTTC
>TRBV19|TRBD2|TRBJ2-2|once
CASSPGTGSWGTNSRELFF
TGTGCCAGTAGTCCGGGGACCGGCAGCTGGGGGACTAACTCCCGGGAGCTGTTTTTT
>TRBV6-1|NA|TRBJ1-4|NA
CASSERGSDEKLFF
TGTGCCAGCAGTGAAAGGGGTTCGGATGAAAAACTGTTTTTT
>TRBV5-1|TRBD1|TRBJ2-7|few
CASSWTGGDEQYF
TGCGCCAGCAGCTGGACAGGGGGCGACGAGCAGTACTTC
>TRBV5-4|TRBD1|TRBJ2-2|NA
CASSLFGQGAMGELFF
TGTGCCAGCAGCTTGTTTGGACAGGGGGCGATGGGGGAGCTGTTTTTT
>TRBV6-5|NA|TRBJ1-2|NA
CASSSGLFYGYTF
TGTGCCAGCAGTTCGGGACTATTCTATGGCTACACCTTC
>TRBV6-4|TRBD1|TRBJ2-3|once
CASSDTADRADTQYF
TGTGCCAGCAGTGACACCGCCGACAGGGCTGATACGCAGTATTTT
>TRBV4-2|NA|TRBJ2-7|NA
CASSQEEQGPSYEQYF
TGTGCCAGCAGCCAAGAAGAGCAGGGGCCCTCCTACGAGCAGTACTTC
>TRBV7-6|TRBD1|TRBJ2-7|NA
CASSLRTGVNEQYF
TGTGCCAGCAGCTTGCGGACAGGGGTGAACGAGCAGTACTTC
>TRBV6-4|TRBD1|TRBJ2-4|NA
CASKRQGAAPLKNIQYF
TGTGCCAGCAAACGGCAGGGGGCCGCTCCCCTCAAAAACATTCAGTACTTC
>TRBV18|NA|TRBJ2-7|NA
CASSSIGAYEQYF
TGTGCCAGCTCGTCCATAGGGGCCTACGAGCAGTACTTC
>TRBV6-6|NA|TRBJ2-2|NA
CASSYDTDYTGELFF
TGTGCCAGCAGTTACGACACAGATTACACCGGGGAGCTGTTTTTT
>TRBV11-3|NA|TRBJ1-6|NA
CASSNPPRIGYNSPLHF
TGTGCCAGCAGCAACCCCCCCCGCATTGGGTATAATTCACCCCTCCACTTT
>TRBV4-2|TRBD1|TRBJ1-2|NA
CASSQPGTEGSGYTF
TGTGCCAGCAGCCAACCCGGGACAGAAGGTTCTGGCTACACCTTC
>TRBV5-1|TRBD1|TRBJ1-4|NA
CASSPRTGGLDNEKLFF
TGCGCCAGCAGCCCAAGGACAGGGGGCCTGGATAATGAAAAACTGTTTTTT
>TRBV7-9|TRBD1|TRBJ2-2|NA
CASSSSGTGGTGELFF
TGTGCCAGCAGCTCCAGCGGAACAGGGGGCACCGGGGAGCTGTTTTTT